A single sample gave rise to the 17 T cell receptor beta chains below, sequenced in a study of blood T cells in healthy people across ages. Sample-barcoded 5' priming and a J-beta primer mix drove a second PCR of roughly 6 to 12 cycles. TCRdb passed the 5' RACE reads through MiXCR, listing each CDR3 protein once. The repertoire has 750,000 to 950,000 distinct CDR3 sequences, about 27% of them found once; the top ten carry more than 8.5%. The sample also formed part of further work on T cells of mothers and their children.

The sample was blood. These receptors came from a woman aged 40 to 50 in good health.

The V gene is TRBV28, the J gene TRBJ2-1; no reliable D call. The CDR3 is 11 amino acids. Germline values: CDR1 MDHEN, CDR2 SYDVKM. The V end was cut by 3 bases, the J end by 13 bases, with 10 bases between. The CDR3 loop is CASSFQETQFF. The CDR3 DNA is TGTGCCAGCAGTTTTCAGGAGACCCAGTTCTTC.

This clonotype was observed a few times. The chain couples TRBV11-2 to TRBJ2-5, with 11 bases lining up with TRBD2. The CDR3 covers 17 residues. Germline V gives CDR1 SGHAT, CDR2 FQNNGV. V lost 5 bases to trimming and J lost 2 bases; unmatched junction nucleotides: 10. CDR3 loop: CASSPRLVAGGQETQYF. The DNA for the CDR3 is TGTGCCAGCAGCCCCCGGTTGGTAGCGGGGGGGCAAGAGACCCAGTACTTC.

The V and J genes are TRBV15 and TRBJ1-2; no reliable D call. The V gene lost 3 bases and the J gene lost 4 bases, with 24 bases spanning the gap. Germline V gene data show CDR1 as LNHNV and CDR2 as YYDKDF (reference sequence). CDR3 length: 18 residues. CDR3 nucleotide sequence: TGTGCCACCAGCAGCCCGCTAGACAAGGCCGTAGGCACCTATGGCTACACCTTC. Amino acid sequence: CATSSPLDKAVGTYGYTF.

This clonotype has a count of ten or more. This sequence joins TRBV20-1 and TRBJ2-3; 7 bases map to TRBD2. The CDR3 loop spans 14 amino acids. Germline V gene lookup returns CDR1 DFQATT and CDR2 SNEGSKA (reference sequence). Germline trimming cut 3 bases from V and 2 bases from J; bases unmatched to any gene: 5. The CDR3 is CSARSLAVTDTQYF. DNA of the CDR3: TGCAGTGCTAGGAGTCTAGCGGTCACAGATACGCAGTATTTT.

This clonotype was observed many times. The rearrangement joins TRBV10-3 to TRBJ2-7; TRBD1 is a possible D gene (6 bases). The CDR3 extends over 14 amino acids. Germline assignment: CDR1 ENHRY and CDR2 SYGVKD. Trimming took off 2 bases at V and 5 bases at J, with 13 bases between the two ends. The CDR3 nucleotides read TGTGCCATCAGTGAGAGGCAGGGGAACGACGAGCAGTACTTC. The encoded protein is CAISERQGNDEQYF.

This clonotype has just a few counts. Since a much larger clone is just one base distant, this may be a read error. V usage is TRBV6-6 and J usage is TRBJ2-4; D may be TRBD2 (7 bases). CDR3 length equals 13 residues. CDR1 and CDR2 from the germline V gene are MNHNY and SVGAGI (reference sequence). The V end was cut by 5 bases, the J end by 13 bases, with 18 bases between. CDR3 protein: CASSPRGASEQYF. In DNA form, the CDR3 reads TGTGCCAGCAGTCCCCGGGGGGCAAGTGAGCAGTACTTC.

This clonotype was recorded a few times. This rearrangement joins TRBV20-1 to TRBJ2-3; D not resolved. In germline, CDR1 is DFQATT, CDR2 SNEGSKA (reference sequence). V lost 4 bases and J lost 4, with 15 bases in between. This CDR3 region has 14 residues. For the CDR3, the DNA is TGCAGTGCTAAACCGGTCGTAAACGCAGATACGCAGTATTTT. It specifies CSAKPVVNADTQYF.

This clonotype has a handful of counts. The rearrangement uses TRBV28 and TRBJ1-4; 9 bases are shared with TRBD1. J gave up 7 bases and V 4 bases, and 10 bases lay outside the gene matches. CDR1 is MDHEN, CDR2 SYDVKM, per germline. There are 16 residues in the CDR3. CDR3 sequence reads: CASSWGTGTGSEKLFF. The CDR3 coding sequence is TGTGCCAGCAGTTGGGGGACCGGGACAGGGAGTGAAAAACTGTTTTTT.

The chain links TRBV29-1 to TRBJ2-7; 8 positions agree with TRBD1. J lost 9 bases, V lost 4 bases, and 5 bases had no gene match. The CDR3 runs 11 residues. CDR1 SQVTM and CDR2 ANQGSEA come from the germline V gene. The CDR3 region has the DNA TGCAGCGTTGGGGCAACAGGGGGGCAGTACTTC. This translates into CSVGATGGQYF.

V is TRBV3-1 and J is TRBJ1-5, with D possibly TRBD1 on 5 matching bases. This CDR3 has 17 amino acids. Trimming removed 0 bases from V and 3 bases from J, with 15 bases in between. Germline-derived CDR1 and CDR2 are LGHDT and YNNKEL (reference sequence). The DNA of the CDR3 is TGTGCCAGCAGCCAAGATCTGTGGGCAGGGAACAATCAGCCCCAGCATTTT. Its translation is CASSQDLWAGNNQPQHF.

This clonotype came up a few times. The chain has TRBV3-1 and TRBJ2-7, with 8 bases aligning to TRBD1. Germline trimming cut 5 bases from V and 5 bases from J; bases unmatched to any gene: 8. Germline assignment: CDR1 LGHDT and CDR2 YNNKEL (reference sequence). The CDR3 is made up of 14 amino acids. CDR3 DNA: TGTGCCAGCAGCAATGGACAGGGCCGTAACGAGCAGTACTTC. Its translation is CASSNGQGRNEQYF.

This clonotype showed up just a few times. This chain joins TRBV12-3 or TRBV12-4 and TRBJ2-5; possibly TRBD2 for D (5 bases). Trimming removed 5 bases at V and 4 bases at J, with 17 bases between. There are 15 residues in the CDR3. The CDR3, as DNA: TGTGCCAGCAGTCCAAGGGCCTACGGAGGAGAGACCCAGTACTTC. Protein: CASSPRAYGGETQYF.

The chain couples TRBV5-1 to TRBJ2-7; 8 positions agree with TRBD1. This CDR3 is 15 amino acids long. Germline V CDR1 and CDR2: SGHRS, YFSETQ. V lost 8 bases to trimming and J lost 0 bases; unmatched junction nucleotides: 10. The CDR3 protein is CASSQFTGGSYEQYF. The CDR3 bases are TGCGCCAGTAGCCAGTTCACAGGGGGCTCCTACGAGCAGTACTTC.

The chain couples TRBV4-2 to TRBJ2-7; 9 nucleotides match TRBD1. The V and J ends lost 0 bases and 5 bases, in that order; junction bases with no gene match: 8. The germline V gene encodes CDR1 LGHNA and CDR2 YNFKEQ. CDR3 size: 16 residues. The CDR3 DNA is TGTGCCAGCAGCCAAGAGGGGACAGGGATAATGAACGAGCAGTACTTC. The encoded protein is CASSQEGTGIMNEQYF.

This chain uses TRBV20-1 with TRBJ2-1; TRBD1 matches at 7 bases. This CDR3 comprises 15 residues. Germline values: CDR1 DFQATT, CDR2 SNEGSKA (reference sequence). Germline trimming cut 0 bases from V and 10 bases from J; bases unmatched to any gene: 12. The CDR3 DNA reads TGCAGTGCTAGAGATGGGAACACAGGGGTTGAAGAGCAGTTCTTC. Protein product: CSARDGNTGVEEQFF.

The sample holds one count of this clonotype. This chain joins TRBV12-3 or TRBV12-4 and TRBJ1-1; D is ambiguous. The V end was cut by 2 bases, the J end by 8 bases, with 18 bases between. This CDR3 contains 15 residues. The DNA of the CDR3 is TGTGCCAGCAGTTTAAGCGTTGGGTTTCGGAGGGAAGCTTTCTTT. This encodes CASSLSVGFRREAFF.

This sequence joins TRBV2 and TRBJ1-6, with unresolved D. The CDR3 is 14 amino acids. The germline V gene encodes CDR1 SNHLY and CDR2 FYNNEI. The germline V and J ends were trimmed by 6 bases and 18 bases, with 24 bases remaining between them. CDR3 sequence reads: CASRRLDTGRFSHF. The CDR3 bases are TGTGCCAGCAGAAGACTTGACACCGGCCGATTCTCCCACTTT.